These 15 T cell receptor beta chains came from one sample sequenced in a study of cytomegalovirus exposure and HLA in healthy donors (dated by TCRdb to between 2016 and 2019). The method was the immunoSEQ multiplex PCR assay. The multiplex PCR relied on a mix of 60 forward primers for TCR Vbeta segments and 13 reverse primers for TCR Jbeta segments. TCRdb retrieved this table from immuneACCESS and kept in-frame rearrangements only. Not all clones are present; in checked studies, unresolved V genes account for under half, and no reason is known for the remainder. The sample contains 100,000 to 150,000 clones, around four fifths of them found a single time. The ten most abundant clones make up more than 1.5% of the sample. The source material was PBMCs. All receptors come from a man aged 35-49 years in good health and CMV-seronegative.

Only a few counts were recorded for this clone. The V and J genes are TRBV11-2 and TRBJ1-1; tentatively, D is TRBD1 (6 bases). The germline V gene has CDR1 SGHAT and CDR2 FQNNGV. Trimming took off 5 bases at V and 4 bases at J, with 14 bases between the two ends. The CDR3 loop spans 14 amino acids. CDR3 protein: CASSAPGVFTEAFF. The CDR3 DNA sequence: TGTGCCAGCAGCGCCCCAGGGGTCTTCACTGAAGCTTTCTTT.

V and J are TRBV16 and TRBJ2-1; 9 nucleotides line up with TRBD1. In germline, CDR1 is KGHSY, CDR2 FQNENV. V was pared by 1 base and J by 8 bases, with 6 bases of the junction left unmatched. The CDR3 has 15 residues. The CDR3 spells CASSQLSTGGHEQFF. The CDR3 DNA sequence: TGTGCCAGCAGCCAATTATCGACAGGGGGGCATGAGCAGTTCTTC.

This chain joins TRBV10-1 and TRBJ1-6; D is unclear. This CDR3 spans 20 amino acids. V lost 6 bases, J lost 0 bases, and 24 bases lay in between. Germline assignment: CDR1 WNHNN and CDR2 SYGVQD (reference sequence). Here the CDR3 DNA reads TGCGCCAGCAGCCAGAGGAAAGCCTCTAAGAAGAGCTCCTATAATTCACCCCTCCACTTT. Translating gives CASSQRKASKKSSYNSPLHF.

The chain is built from TRBV29-1 and TRBJ2-1; maybe TRBD2 (7 bases). V shed 7 bases and J shed 11 bases, with 15 bases lying between them. The CDR3 spans 11 residues. Germline lookup yields CDR1 SQVTM and CDR2 ANQGSEA. CDR3 amino acids: CSAEGGAKQFF. The CDR3 coding sequence is TGCAGCGCCGAGGGGGGGGCTAAGCAGTTCTTC.

The chain uses TRBV28 and TRBJ1-4, with TRBD1 matching 9 bases. CDR1 and CDR2 from the germline V gene are MDHEN and SYDVKM. The CDR3 extends over 11 amino acids. V was pared by 5 bases and J by 15 bases, with 4 bases of the junction left unmatched. The CDR3 bases are TGTGCCAGCAGTCGGGACAGGGTAATGTTTTTT. Translating it yields CASSRDRVMFF.

This clone has more than one count but fewer than ten. The chain combines TRBV21-1 with TRBJ1-2; the D segment call TRBD1 is taken from the table without a DNA check. TRBV21-1 is marked as a pseudogene. This CDR3 has 14 amino acids. Here the CDR3 DNA reads TGTGCCAGCAGCAACCAGGGGGTATGCTATGGCTACACCTTC. Amino acid sequence: CASSNQGVCYGYTF.

The chain joins TRBV14 to TRBJ2-3, with 8 positions matching TRBD2. V was pared by 6 bases and J by 6 bases, with 29 bases of the junction left unmatched. CDR3 length equals 21 residues. Looked up from germline, CDR1 is SGHDN and CDR2 is FVKESK. The CDR3 region is CASRNRQGITREAPIWDTQYF. As DNA, the CDR3 is TGTGCCAGCAGAAACCGTCAGGGAATAACGCGGGAGGCCCCTATCTGGGATACGCAGTATTTT.

The chain uses TRBV7-6 and TRBJ2-1; 9 nucleotides match TRBD2. V gave up 5 bases and J gave up 12 bases; unmatched junction bases: 17. This CDR3 comprises 16 residues. Germline lookup yields CDR1 SGHVS and CDR2 FNYEAQ. CDR3 loop: CASSRRGVAGVDGQFF. CDR3 sequence (DNA): TGTGCCAGCAGCCGGAGAGGAGTAGCGGGAGTGGATGGGCAGTTCTTC.

The chain is built from TRBV5-1 and TRBJ2-2, with D possibly TRBD2 on 5 matching bases. The germline V and J ends were trimmed by 4 bases and 3 bases, with 10 bases remaining between them. The CDR3 sequence is 14 residues long. The germline gives CDR1 SGHRS, CDR2 YFSETQ. The CDR3 is CASSGRLDTGELFF. The CDR3, as DNA: TGCGCCAGCAGCGGGAGATTAGACACCGGGGAGCTGTTTTTT.

The rearrangement links TRBV11-2 to TRBJ2-3; D is undetermined. CDR3 length: 16 amino acids. CDR1 is SGHAT, CDR2 FQNNGV, per germline. The V end lost 3 bases, the J end lost 2 bases, and 15 bases lay between the germline ends. The CDR3 spells CASSFGVASPTDTQYF. The CDR3 nucleotides are TGTGCCAGCAGCTTTGGAGTCGCCTCTCCCACAGATACGCAGTATTTT.

This chain uses TRBV6-1 with TRBJ2-1; the match to TRBD2 covers 7 bases. The junction had 4 bases not matched to a gene; V was cut back by 1 base and J by 10 bases. The CDR3 length is 13 residues. Germline CDR1 reads MNHNS; CDR2 reads SASEGT. CDR3 bases: TGTGCCAGCAGTGAAGGCGCACTAGCGGAGCAGTTCTTC. It codes for CASSEGALAEQFF.

The chain employs TRBV18 and TRBJ2-7, with TRBD1 matching over 10 bases. CDR3 length equals 14 residues. CDR1 is KGHSH and CDR2 is LQKENI in the germline V gene. Unmatched junction bases numbered 5, after V lost 2 bases and J lost 7 bases. The CDR3: CASSPGTGVGEQYF. For the CDR3, the DNA is TGTGCCAGCTCACCAGGGACAGGGGTGGGGGAGCAGTACTTC.

The chain combines TRBV28 with TRBJ1-6; weak D call: TRBD1 (6 bases). CDR1 and CDR2 (germline): MDHEN, SYDVKM. This CDR3 spans 14 amino acids. V was clipped by 7 bases and J by 4 bases, with 11 bases between them. CDR3 in DNA: TGTGCCAGCATCAGGGACACATATAATTCACCCCTCCACTTT. It encodes CASIRDTYNSPLHF.

This sequence joins TRBV30 and TRBJ2-7; the match to TRBD2 covers 10 bases. The CDR3 length is 14 residues. V shed 0 bases and J 5 bases; nucleotides not matched to a gene: 4. The germline V gene has CDR1 GTSNPN and CDR2 SVGIG (reference sequence). DNA for the CDR3: TGTGCCTGGAGTGTACGGAGCGGGAGGGACGAGCAGTACTTC. Its protein is CAWSVRSGRDEQYF. Full variable domain (outside the CDR3, taken from reference TRBV30 and TRBJ2-7): SQTIHQWPATLVQPVGSPLSLECTVEGTSNPNLYWYRQAAGRGLQLLFYSVGIGQISSEVPQNLSASRPQDRQFILSSKKLLLSDSGFYLCAWSVRSGRDEQYFGPGTRLTVT.

The chain carries TRBV4-1 and TRBJ2-5, with 10 bases fitting TRBD2. In germline, CDR1 is MGHRA, CDR2 YSYEKL. The CDR3 consists of 16 residues. V lost 0 bases to trimming and J lost 3 bases; unmatched junction nucleotides: 4. Written as DNA, the CDR3 is TGCGCCAGCAGCCAAGAAACTAGCGGGGAAGAAGAGACCCAGTACTTC. Amino acid sequence: CASSQETSGEEETQYF.